The TCR beta chain described here comes from a study of T cell responses to AZD1222 COVID-19 vaccine (dated by TCRdb to the early 2020s). Notes on the research overall: TCR sequencing covered 230 or so trial participants: 200 to 220 given two doses of AZD1222 and 26 given two doses of MenACWY control vaccine. Enrollment into the trials was organized by age into subgroups of 18-55, 56-69 and 70-plus years, and those subgroups contained approximately 150, 30 and 60 TCR-sequenced participants, respectively. Study-wide findings and limitations: Because no samples from the day 14 peak response were available, repertoires could be characterized only after the peak T cell response. The 56-69-year group was small, and its depth increase did not reach significance, likely because of low power. Conclusions about previously exposed vaccinees are limited because only a handful of AZD1222 recipients were SARS-CoV-2 seropositive at baseline. Epitopes outside the regions mutated in the B.1.351 and B.1.1.7 variants were reportedly recognized by nearly half of the unique spike-specific TCRs. Most participants were white British and females outnumbered males, and the authors suggested that clonal diversity may have been underestimated. The vaccine-associated CD4 TCRs covered the entire spike protein, and the dominant responses fell in regions 160-218 and 743-854. After two AZD1222 doses, spike-specific TCR breadth and depth were significantly higher than at day 0 and than in MenACWY recipients.

The CDR3 regions of human TCRbeta chains were analyzed by immunosequencing. Regarding the original processing steps: Repertoire TCRs were matched against a reference library of SARS-CoV-2-specific TCRs generated with the MIRA antigen-specificity platform. Breadth was defined as the fraction of unique TCRs that were SARS-CoV-2-associated. Depth was defined as the fraction of total T cells that were SARS-CoV-2-associated. Each spike-specific TCR was assigned to its reactive spike region and to a CD4 or CD8 class using the MIRA data. Log10-transformed breadth and depth values were compared by one-way ANOVA with Sidak's multiple comparisons tests. TCRdb limited this immuneACCESS table to in-frame rearrangements with V and J called. A share of clones is missing; checked studies link under half to unresolved V genes, and the rest is unexplained. The V and J calls and the clone size are those of that table, but D and trimming were determined from the DNA. The sample table shows some 130,000 clones, and just over 85% are seen once. The ten largest clones take up approximately 18% of the sample.

CDR1 and CDR2 are drawn from the germline V gene (reference sequence): LNHDA, SQIVND. Deletion took 4 bases off V and 5 bases off J, with a span of 12 bases between the germline ends. The cysteine opens and the phenylalanine closes a CDR3 of 15 amino acids. Solely the CDR3 DNA is kept, with 45 bases framed from the first base. About this clone: This receptor's antigen is unknown. Per-base qualities were not stored, and no clone one base away is much larger.

The sample's time point label is to be understood as: baseline before first vaccination. Per the publication, the treatment or condition label means: meningococcal conjugate vaccine given as trial control. Vaccinee samples came from UK trials COV001 and COV002, including a single-blind randomized controlled phase 2/3 trial of AZD1222 (ChAdOx1 nCoV-19) in healthy adults. For TCRbeta chain sequencing, PBMC samples were collected from trial participants at day 0 and at day 28 after the second dose. Material: peripheral blood, obtained on day 0 of MenACWY control vaccination. The chain uses TRBV19 and TRBJ1-6; the best D guess is TRBD1, with 6 bases matching. This clonotype originated in an adult in good health. CDR3 sequence: CASSRQAQDNSPLHF. The bases read TGTGCCAGTAGTAGACAGGCACAGGATAATTCACCCCTCCACTTT.